The 22 T cell receptor beta chains given below trace back to one sample, sequenced in a study of tumor-infiltrating lymphocytes in localized non-small cell lung cancer. Some clones are missing from TCRdb's copy, which holds only in-frame ones; the method was immunoSEQ multiplex PCR. The profile shows 15,000 or so clones, around 80% of them singletons. Material for sequencing was lung tumor tissue. Receptor source: a human donor with non-small cell lung cancer.

V usage is TRBV5-1 and J usage is TRBJ2-5; D tentatively fits TRBD1 or TRBD2 (5 bases each). CDR1 and CDR2 (germline): SGHRS, YFSETQ. The CDR3 is made up of 14 amino acids. V was cut by 4 bases and J by 5 bases, with 15 bases left in between. CDR3 in DNA: TGCGCCAGCAGCCCCCGAGGGGTGGGCGAGACCCAGTACTTC. It encodes CASSPRGVGETQYF.

The rearrangement links TRBV2 to TRBJ1-2, with no clear D. V shed 4 bases and J shed 0 bases, with 9 bases lying between them. Germline V CDR1 and CDR2: SNHLY, FYNNEI. The CDR3 spans 14 residues. As DNA, the CDR3 is TGTGCCAGCAGTGTTCATGGCCCTAACTATGGCTACACCTTC. Translation gives CASSVHGPNYGYTF.

A remark on this clone: Because the CDR3 is missing its conserved closing phenylalanine or tryptophan, this is likely a read error. The chain links TRBV7-2 to TRBJ1-2; D remains ambiguous. The germline V and J ends were trimmed by 5 bases and 4 bases, with 14 bases remaining between them. This CDR3 is 14 amino acids long. Germline lookup yields CDR1 SGHTA and CDR2 FQGNSA. CDR3 amino acids: CASSREIVTYGYTL. CDR3 bases: TGTGCCAGCAGCCGGGAGATCGTCACCTATGGCTACACCCTC.

The J gene is TRBJ2-1, the V gene TRBV29-1; D may be TRBD2 (6 bases). The CDR3 consists of 13 residues. V was shortened by 7 bases and J by 7 bases, with 17 bases between the two germline ends. Germline V CDR1 and CDR2: SQVTM, ANQGSEA. The CDR3 region has the DNA TGCAGCGGCCAGCCGGGGGAGGTAAATGAGCAGTTCTTC. This translates into CSGQPGEVNEQFF.

The V gene is TRBV6-6, the J gene TRBJ2-4, with D tentatively TRBD2 (7 bases). This CDR3 is 13 amino acids long. Germline V gives CDR1 MNHNY, CDR2 SVGAGI (reference sequence). V shed 6 bases and J shed 9 bases, with 15 bases lying between them. CDR3 residues: CASSLPGGGIQYF. CDR3 in DNA: TGTGCCAGCAGCCTCCCGGGGGGCGGCATTCAGTACTTC.

The chain employs TRBV5-1 and TRBJ2-7; D possibly corresponds to TRBD2 (7 bases). CDR1 is SGHRS, CDR2 YFSETQ, per germline. Trimming took 5 bases from V and 7 from J, leaving 13 bases between them. The length of the CDR3 is 12 residues. The CDR3 coding sequence is TGCGCCAGCAGATTAGGGGGGGCTGAGCAGTACTTC. Its protein is CASRLGGAEQYF.

The chain recombines TRBV6-5 with TRBJ2-3; D is uncertain. The CDR3 sequence is 11 residues long. Deletions cut 6 bases from V and 0 bases from J, with 1 base between. Germline-derived CDR1 and CDR2 are MNHEY and SVGAGI. The CDR3 sequence: CASRSTDTQYF. The CDR3 DNA is TGTGCCAGCAGGAGCACAGATACGCAGTATTTT.

This chain connects TRBV5-1 to TRBJ1-1; D unclear. This CDR3 contains 14 residues. Trimming stripped 2 bases from V and 0 bases from J, with 8 bases between. The V gene's germline CDR1 is SGHRS and CDR2 YFSETQ. The CDR3 loop reads CASSLQLMNTEAFF. CDR3 in DNA: TGCGCCAGCAGCTTACAGCTGATGAACACTGAAGCTTTCTTT.

Notes on this clone: Germline is not matched at one junction end, which may reflect a read error. This chain joins TRBV23-1 and TRBJ1-2; D unresolved. Being an ORF, TRBV23-1 has a function that is uncertain. CDR3 length: 13 amino acids. The DNA of the CDR3 is TGCGCCAGCAGTCATTGTCGGCAGGCAAGCTATCCCTTT. Translating it yields CASSHCRQASYPF.

The rearrangement links TRBV5-1 to TRBJ2-1, with 8 bases aligning to TRBD1. Trimming cost V 4 bases and J 4 bases; bases outside gene matches: 7. Germline CDR1 SGHRS, CDR2 YFSETQ. The CDR3 contains 15 residues. Written as DNA, the CDR3 is TGCGCCAGCAGCCTGATGGACAGGGATTACAATGAGCAGTTCTTC. Encoded protein: CASSLMDRDYNEQFF.

The rearrangement joins TRBV19 to TRBJ1-1; TRBD1 matches 8 bases. Germline-derived CDR1 and CDR2 are LNHDA and SQIVND (reference sequence). V was clipped by 5 bases and J by 0 bases; unmatched bases: 5. The CDR3 covers 15 residues. The CDR3 protein is CASSPQDRVNTEAFF. Written as DNA, the CDR3 is TGTGCCAGTAGTCCACAGGACAGGGTGAACACTGAAGCTTTCTTT.

This rearrangement joins TRBV2 to TRBJ2-1, with TRBD2 identical over 10 bases. Germline loops: CDR1 SNHLY, CDR2 FYNNEI. The length of the CDR3 is 14 residues. V shed 6 bases, J shed 4 bases, and the junction held 3 bases outside the gene matches. The CDR3: CASRLAGSYNEQFF. The CDR3 DNA is TGTGCCAGCAGACTAGCGGGATCTTACAATGAGCAGTTCTTC.

The chain recombines TRBV7-2 with TRBJ2-5, with TRBD1 identical over 7 bases. Germline CDR1 and CDR2: SGHTA and FQGNSA. Trimming at V came to 3 bases and at J to 3 bases, leaving 4 bases not matched to a gene. CDR3 length: 14 amino acids. The CDR3 here is CASSLGDRKETQYF. The CDR3 DNA follows: TGTGCCAGCAGCTTGGGGGACAGAAAAGAGACCCAGTACTTC.

The chain employs TRBV19 and TRBJ2-3, with D perhaps TRBD2 (5 bases). Germline V gene data show CDR1 as LNHDA and CDR2 as SQIVND (reference sequence). V was trimmed by 3 bases and J by 1 base, leaving 11 bases between them. CDR3 length equals 15 residues. The CDR3 loop is CASSIRGFRTDTQYF. In nucleotides, the CDR3 is TGTGCCAGTAGTATTCGCGGGTTTCGCACAGATACGCAGTATTTT. Full variable domain (remainder filled in from reference TRBV19 and TRBJ2-3): DGGITQSPKYLFRKEGQNVTLSCEQNLNHDAMYWYRQDPGQGLRLIYYSQIVNDFQKGDIAEGYSVSREKKESFPLTVTSAQKNPTAFYLCASSIRGFRTDTQYFGPGTRLTVL.

This chain links TRBV4-3 with TRBJ1-1; weak D call: TRBD1 (5 bases). Per the germline V gene, CDR1 is LGHNA and CDR2 is YSLEER. V gave up 0 bases and J gave up 2 bases, with 10 bases separating them. CDR3 length: 15 amino acids. The CDR3 protein is CASSQDTGGNTEAFF. CDR3 in DNA: TGCGCCAGCAGCCAAGATACTGGGGGAAACACTGAAGCTTTCTTT.

This clone has a handful of counts. The chain links TRBV7-9 to TRBJ2-7; D is perhaps TRBD2 (6 bases). Between the trimmed V and J ends, which lost 3 bases and 3 bases, there was a span of 12 bases. Germline assignment: CDR1 SEHNR and CDR2 FQNEAQ (reference sequence). The CDR3 totals 14 residues. The CDR3 nucleotides are TGTGCCAGCAGCTTCACCGGGGGAAGCTACGAGCAGTACTTC. This encodes CASSFTGGSYEQYF. Combining the CDR3 with reference TRBV7-9 and TRBJ2-7 gives the whole variable domain DTGVSQNPRHKITKRGQNVTFRCDPISEHNRLYWYRQTLGQGPEFLTYFQNEAQLEKSRLLSDRFSAERPKGSFSTLEIQRTEQGDSAMYLCASSFTGGSYEQYFGPGTRLTVT.

This clone is a singleton in its sample. This rearrangement joins TRBV7-3 to TRBJ2-3; D ambiguous. The CDR3 is 14 residues long. Germline CDR1 and CDR2: SGHTA and FQGTGA. Trimming shortened V by 4 bases and J by 0 bases, and 8 bases separated the two germline ends. The DNA for the CDR3 is TGTGCCAGCAGCTCCTCTGGGAGCACAGATACGCAGTATTTT. It encodes CASSSSGSTDTQYF.

This clone appeared once. The rearrangement joins TRBV6-4 to TRBJ2-2; 9 positions agree with TRBD2. The germline V gene has CDR1 MRHNA and CDR2 SNTAGT. The CDR3 covers 15 residues. J lost 6 bases, V lost 5 bases, and 7 bases had no gene match. The CDR3 loop reads CASSPTSGSSGELFF. In DNA, the CDR3 is TGTGCCAGCAGTCCTACTAGCGGGTCTTCCGGGGAGCTGTTTTTT.

As concerns this clone: A junction boundary mismatches the germline segment, possibly from a read error. V usage is TRBV7-7 and J usage is TRBJ2-2; TRBD1 matches 7 bases. CDR1 and CDR2 (germline): SSHAT, FNYEAQ (reference sequence). This CDR3 comprises 15 residues. The CDR3 DNA reads as TGTGCTAGCAGCCCCGGGACAGCGAACACCGGGGAGCTGTTTTTT. This codes for CASSPGTANTGELFF.

This chain uses TRBV6-5 with TRBJ1-2; 7 bases map to TRBD1. Germline trimming cut 6 bases from V and 1 base from J; bases unmatched to any gene: 5. The CDR3 totals 14 residues. From germline, CDR1 is MNHEY and CDR2 SVGAGI. The CDR3 protein is CASRRDSHNYGYTF. In nucleotides, the CDR3 is TGTGCCAGCAGGAGGGACAGCCATAACTATGGCTACACCTTC.

The chain couples TRBV9 to TRBJ2-1; 11 positions match TRBD2. The germline V gene has CDR1 SGDLS and CDR2 YYNGEE. This CDR3 contains 16 residues. Trimming removed 3 bases from V and 4 bases from J; junction bases left unmatched: 6. The DNA for the CDR3 is TGTGCCAGCAGCGCGATTGGGACTAGCGGATACAATGAGCAGTTCTTC. Translated, it gives CASSAIGTSGYNEQFF.

The chain has TRBV4-1 and TRBJ1-2; D might be TRBD1 (6 bases). The CDR3 totals 15 residues. Germline V gene lookup returns CDR1 MGHRA and CDR2 YSYEKL. Trimming pared 1 base from V and 4 bases from J, leaving 13 bases between. The CDR3 loop reads CASSQVTGALYGYTF. The CDR3, as DNA: TGCGCCAGCAGCCAAGTTACGGGGGCTCTCTATGGCTACACCTTC.